This is a list of T cell receptor beta chains from one sample in a study of blood T cell repertoires in COVID-19. TCRdb keeps only in-frame clones here, not all; method: immunoSEQ multiplex PCR. The data show 300,000 or so clones, around four fifths seen once. Sequencing was done on a sample of peripheral blood. The receptors originated from a woman aged 45-65 years with acute or convalescent COVID-19. Both conserved end residues are trimmed from each CDR3. The order of the fields is D gene, clone size, V gene, CDR3 protein. A D gene is named only where the DNA matches it firmly. Expanded clones are given a class, and other clones once, few, many or no size at all.

NA | once | TRBV7-9 | ASSASGTGANVLT
TRBD1 | few | TRBV5-6 | ASSDTTRGLRNSPLH
TRBD2 | NA | TRBV19 | ASTPVGGSNTGELF
TRBD2 | few | TRBV7-9 | ASSHLAGVDKQY
TRBD1 | NA | TRBV9 | ASSSEGQYNSPLH
NA | few | TRBV18 | ASSPNSPRIGGELF
TRBD1 | NA | TRBV11-2 | ASSLDPGQGSNQPQH
NA | NA | TRBV2 | ASSDRTGGTEAF
NA | NA | TRBV30 | AWMQVRGEVPYNEQF
NA | NA | TRBV21-1 | ASSKDQGLSNQPQH
NA | once | TRBV7-2 | ASSFSPGDTQY
TRBD2 | NA | TRBV28 | ASSRFTSGGSGTQY
NA | NA | TRBV12-3/TRBV12-4 | ASSFREGYGYT
NA | NA | TRBV18 | ASSPTGENTEAF
NA | few | TRBV4-3 | ASSQDGPGSYGYT
NA | NA | TRBV9 | ASSSRGADTQY
NA | once | TRBV28 | ASSSSGLGAAQETQY
TRBD2 | NA | TRBV6-5 | ASRRLAGRTDTQY
TRBD2 | NA | TRBV15 | ATSRGTSGRAVDTQY
NA | NA | TRBV7-9 | ASSFPYGQGTEAF
TRBD1 | NA | TRBV4-1 | ASSQDIGTGQNEQF
NA | few | TRBV4-1 | ASSAYGGDTEAF
NA | NA | TRBV9 | ASSVDGQPNEKLF
TRBD1 | NA | TRBV19 | ASQIFAGGNQPQH
TRBD2 | NA | TRBV15 | ATSRGGGETQY
NA | many | TRBV18 | ASSPNSGGDNEQF
TRBD2 | NA | TRBV6-2/TRBV6-3 | ASSYSAGGQPDTQY
NA | NA | TRBV5-4 | ASSEDRSGNEKLF
TRBD1 | NA | TRBV6-5 | ASSRDRSTGELF
NA | NA | TRBV4-1 | ASSQVFIGGRNQPQH
NA | NA | TRBV7-3 | ATHQGSNQPQH
NA | NA | TRBV27 | ASSAVNNEQF
TRBD1 | NA | TRBV4-3 | ASSQGTGAGANVLT
NA | NA | TRBV7-8 | ASRAGISNTEAF
TRBD2 | NA | TRBV5-4 | ASSLSKRESPDEQY
NA | NA | TRBV2 | ASSMGSLIRGGQPQH